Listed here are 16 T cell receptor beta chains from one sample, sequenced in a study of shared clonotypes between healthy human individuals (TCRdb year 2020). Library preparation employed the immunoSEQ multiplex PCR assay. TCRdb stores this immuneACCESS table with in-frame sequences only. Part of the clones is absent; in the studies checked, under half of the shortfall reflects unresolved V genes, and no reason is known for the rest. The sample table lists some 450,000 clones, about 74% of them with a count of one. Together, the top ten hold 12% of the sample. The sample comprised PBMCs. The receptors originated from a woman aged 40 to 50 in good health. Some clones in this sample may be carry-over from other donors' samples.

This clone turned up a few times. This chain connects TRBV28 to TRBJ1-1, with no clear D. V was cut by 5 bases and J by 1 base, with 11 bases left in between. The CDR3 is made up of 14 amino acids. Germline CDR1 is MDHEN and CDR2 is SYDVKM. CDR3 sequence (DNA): TGTGCCAGCAGTGATGACACAAAGAACACTGAAGCTTTCTTT. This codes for CASSDDTKNTEAFF. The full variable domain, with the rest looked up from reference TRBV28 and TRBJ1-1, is DVKVTQSSRYLVKRTGEKVFLECVQDMDHENMFWYRQDPGLGLRLIYFSYDVKMKEKGDIPEGYSVSREKKERFSLILESASTNQTSMYLCASSDDTKNTEAFFGQGTRLTVV.

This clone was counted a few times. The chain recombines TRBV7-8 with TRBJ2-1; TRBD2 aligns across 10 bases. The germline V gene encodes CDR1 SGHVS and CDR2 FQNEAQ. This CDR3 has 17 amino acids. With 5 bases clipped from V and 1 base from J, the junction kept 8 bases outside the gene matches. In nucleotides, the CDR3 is TGTGCCAGCAGCCCGATACTTAGCGGGAGGTCCTACAATGAGCAGTTCTTC. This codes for CASSPILSGRSYNEQFF. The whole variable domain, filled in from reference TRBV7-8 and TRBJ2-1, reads GAGVSQSPRYKVAKRGQDVALRCDPISGHVSLFWYQQALGQGPEFLTYFQNEAQLDKSGLPSDRFFAERPEGSVSTLKIQRTQQEDSAVYLCASSPILSGRSYNEQFFGPGTRLTVL.

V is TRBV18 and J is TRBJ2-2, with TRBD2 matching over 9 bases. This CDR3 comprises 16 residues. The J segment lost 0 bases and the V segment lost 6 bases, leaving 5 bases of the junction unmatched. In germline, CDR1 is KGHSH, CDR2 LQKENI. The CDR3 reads CASSPTSGTNTGELFF. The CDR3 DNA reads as TGTGCCAGCTCGCCGACTAGCGGAACGAACACCGGGGAGCTGTTTTTT.

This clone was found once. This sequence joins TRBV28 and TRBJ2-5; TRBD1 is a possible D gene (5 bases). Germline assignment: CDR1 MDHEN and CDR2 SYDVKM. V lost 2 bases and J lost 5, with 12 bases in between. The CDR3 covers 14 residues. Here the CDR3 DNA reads TGTGCCAGCAGTTTACCGCAGGGTGAGGAGACCCAGTACTTC. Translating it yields CASSLPQGEETQYF.

This CDR3 reads CASSHPSWGEQYF. CDR3 bases: TGTGCCAGCAGCCACCCCTCCTGGGGAGAGCAGTACTTC. V and J are TRBV4-2 and TRBJ2-7; no clear D. The germline CDR1 and CDR2 sequences are LGHNA and YNFKEQ. The CDR3 runs 13 residues. With 3 bases removed from V and 7 bases from J, the gap between germline ends came to 13 bases.

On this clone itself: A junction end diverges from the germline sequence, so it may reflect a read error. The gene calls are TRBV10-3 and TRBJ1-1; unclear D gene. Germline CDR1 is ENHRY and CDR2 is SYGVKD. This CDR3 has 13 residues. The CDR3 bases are TGCGCCATCAGTGAGTCGTCGGGGACTGAAGCTTTCTTT. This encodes CAISESSGTEAFF.

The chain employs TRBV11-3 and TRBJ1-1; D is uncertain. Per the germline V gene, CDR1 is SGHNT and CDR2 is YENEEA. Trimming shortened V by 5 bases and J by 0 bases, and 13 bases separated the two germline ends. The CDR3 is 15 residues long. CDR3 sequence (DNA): TGTGCCAGCAGCGAAACGGAGGTCATGAACACTGAAGCTTTCTTT. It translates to CASSETEVMNTEAFF.

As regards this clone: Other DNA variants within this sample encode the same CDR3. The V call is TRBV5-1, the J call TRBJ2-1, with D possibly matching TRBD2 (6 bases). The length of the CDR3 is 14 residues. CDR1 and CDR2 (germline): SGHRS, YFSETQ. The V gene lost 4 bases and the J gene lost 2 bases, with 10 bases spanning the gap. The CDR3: CASSPGTAYNEQFF. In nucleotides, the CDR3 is TGCGCCAGCAGCCCCGGGACTGCCTACAATGAGCAGTTCTTC.

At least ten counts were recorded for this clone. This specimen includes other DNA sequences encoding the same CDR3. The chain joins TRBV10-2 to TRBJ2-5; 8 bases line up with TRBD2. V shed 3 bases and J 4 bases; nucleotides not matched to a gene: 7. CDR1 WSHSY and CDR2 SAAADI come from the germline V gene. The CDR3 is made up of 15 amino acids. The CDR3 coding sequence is TGCGCCAGCAGTGACGGGAGGGCCTTGGGAGAGACCCAGTACTTC. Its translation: CASSDGRALGETQYF.

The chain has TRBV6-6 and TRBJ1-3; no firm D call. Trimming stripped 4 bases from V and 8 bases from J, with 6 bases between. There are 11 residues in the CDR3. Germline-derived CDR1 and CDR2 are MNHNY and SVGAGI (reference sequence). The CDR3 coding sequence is TGTGCCAGCAGTTTCCTTGACACCATATATTTT. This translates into CASSFLDTIYF.

In DNA form, the CDR3 reads TGTGCCAGCAGCCCAACAACCGGGACTGGAAAGTTCTTC. This translates into CASSPTTGTGKFF. This sequence joins TRBV7-8 and TRBJ2-1, with D perhaps matching TRBD2 (6 bases). Germline-derived CDR1 and CDR2 are SGHVS and FQNEAQ. The CDR3 is 13 residues long. Trimming took off 5 bases at V and 14 bases at J, with 19 bases between the two ends.

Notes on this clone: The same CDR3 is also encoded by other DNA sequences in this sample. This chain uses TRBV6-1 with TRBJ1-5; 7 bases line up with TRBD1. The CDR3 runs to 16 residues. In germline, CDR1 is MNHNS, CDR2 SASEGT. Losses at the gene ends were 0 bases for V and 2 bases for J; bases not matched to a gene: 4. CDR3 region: CASSEARGLGNQPQHF. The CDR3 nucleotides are TGTGCCAGCAGTGAAGCGAGGGGGCTAGGCAATCAGCCCCAGCATTTT.

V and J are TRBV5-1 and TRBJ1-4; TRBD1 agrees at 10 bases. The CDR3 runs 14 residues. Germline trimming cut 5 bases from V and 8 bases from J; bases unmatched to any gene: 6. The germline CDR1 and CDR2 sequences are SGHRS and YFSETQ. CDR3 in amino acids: CASRTTGGAEKLFF. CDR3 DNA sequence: TGCGCCAGCAGAACGACAGGGGGCGCGGAAAAACTGTTTTTT.

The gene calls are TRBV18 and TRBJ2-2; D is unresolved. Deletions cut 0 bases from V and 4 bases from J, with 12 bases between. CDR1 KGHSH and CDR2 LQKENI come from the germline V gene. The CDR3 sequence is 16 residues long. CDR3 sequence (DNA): TGTGCCAGCTCACCACCTGGTGGGCTGAGCACCGGGGAGCTGTTTTTT. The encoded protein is CASSPPGGLSTGELFF.

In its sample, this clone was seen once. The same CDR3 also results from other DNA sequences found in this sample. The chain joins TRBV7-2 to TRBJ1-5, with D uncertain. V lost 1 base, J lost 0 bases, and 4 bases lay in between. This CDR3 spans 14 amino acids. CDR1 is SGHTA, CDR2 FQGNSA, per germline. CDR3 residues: CASSLVHSNQPQHF. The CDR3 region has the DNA TGTGCCAGCAGCTTAGTTCATAGCAATCAGCCCCAGCATTTT.

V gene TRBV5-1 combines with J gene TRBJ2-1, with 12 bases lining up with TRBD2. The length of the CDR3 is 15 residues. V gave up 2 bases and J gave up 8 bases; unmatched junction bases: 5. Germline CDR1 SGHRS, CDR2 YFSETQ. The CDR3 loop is CASSLRTSGTDEQFF. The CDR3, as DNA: TGCGCCAGCAGCTTACGGACTAGCGGGACGGATGAGCAGTTCTTC.